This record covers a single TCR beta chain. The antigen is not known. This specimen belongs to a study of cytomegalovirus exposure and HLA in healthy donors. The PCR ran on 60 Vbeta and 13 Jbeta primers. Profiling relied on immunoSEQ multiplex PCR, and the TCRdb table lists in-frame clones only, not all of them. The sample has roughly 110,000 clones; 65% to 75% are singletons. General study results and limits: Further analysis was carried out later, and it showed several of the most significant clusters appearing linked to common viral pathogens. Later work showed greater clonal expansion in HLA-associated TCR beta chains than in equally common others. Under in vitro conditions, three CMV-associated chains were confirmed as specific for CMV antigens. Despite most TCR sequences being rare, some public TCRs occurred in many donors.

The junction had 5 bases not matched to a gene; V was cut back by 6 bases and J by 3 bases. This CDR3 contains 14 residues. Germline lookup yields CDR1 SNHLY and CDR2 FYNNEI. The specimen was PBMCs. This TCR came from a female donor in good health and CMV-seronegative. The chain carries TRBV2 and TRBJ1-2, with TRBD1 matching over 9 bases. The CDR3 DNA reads TGTGCCAGCAGGATAGGACAGGGGTACTATGGCTACACCTTC. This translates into CASRIGQGYYGYTF.